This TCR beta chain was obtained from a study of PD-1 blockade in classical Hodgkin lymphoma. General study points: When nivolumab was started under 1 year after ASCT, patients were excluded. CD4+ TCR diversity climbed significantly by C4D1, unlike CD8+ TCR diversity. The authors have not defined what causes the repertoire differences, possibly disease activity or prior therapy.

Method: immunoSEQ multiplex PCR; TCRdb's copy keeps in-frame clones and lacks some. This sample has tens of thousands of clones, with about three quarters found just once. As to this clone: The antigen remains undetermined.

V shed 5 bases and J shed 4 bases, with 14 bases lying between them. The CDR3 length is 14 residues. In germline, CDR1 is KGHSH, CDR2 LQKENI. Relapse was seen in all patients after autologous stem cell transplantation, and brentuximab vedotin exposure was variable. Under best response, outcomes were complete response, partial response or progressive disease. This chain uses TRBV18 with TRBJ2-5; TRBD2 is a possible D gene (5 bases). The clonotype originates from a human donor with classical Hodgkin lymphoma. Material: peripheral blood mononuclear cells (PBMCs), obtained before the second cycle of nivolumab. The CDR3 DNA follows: TGTGCCAGCTCAGTAACGGGGATGACAGAGACCCAGTACTTC. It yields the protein CASSVTGMTETQYF.